These T cell receptor beta chains were read from a single sample in a study of blood T cell repertoires in COVID-19. Assay used: immunoSEQ multiplex PCR; TCRdb lists only in-frame clones, some missing. Of around 120,000 clones in the sample, around 90% were seen once. Sequenced sample: peripheral blood. These receptors were obtained from a woman in her sixties or seventies with COVID-19, enrolled during active disease. Both conserved end residues are part of each CDR3. Each record gives: clone size, V gene, J gene, D gene, CDR3 protein, CDR3 DNA. D genes are given only for firm matches. Rows give clone size only sometimes, using once, few, many, or a class for an expanded clone.

>NA|TRBV7-9|TRBJ1-4|NA
CASSLGVSYEKLFF
TGTGCCAGCAGCTTAGGAGTCTCTTACGAAAAACTGTTTTTT
>NA|TRBV5-1|TRBJ2-2|NA
CASSLSQGGTGELFF
TGCGCCAGCAGCTTAAGTCAGGGAGGCACCGGGGAGCTGTTTTTT
>few|TRBV7-2|TRBJ2-6|NA
CASTLGGSFSGANVLTF
TGTGCCAGCACCCTAGGAGGCAGTTTCTCTGGGGCCAACGTCCTGACTTTC
>NA|TRBV10-3|TRBJ2-7|TRBD1
CAISDRTSGTGSYEQYF
TGTGCCATCAGTGACCGTACGTCCGGGACAGGGTCCTACGAGCAGTACTTC
>NA|TRBV11-2|TRBJ2-7|NA
CASSTLLGEQYF
TGTGCCAGCAGCACCCTCCTAGGCGAGCAGTACTTC
>NA|TRBV20-1|TRBJ2-3|NA
CSASIGGPGTDTQYF
TGCAGTGCTAGTATCGGGGGGCCAGGCACAGATACGCAGTATTTT
>NA|TRBV2|TRBJ1-4|TRBD1
CAGNRGLEEKLFF
TGTGCCGGTAATAGGGGGCTCGAAGAAAAACTGTTTTTT
>NA|TRBV4-3|TRBJ2-2|TRBD1
CASSQDGRQGLNTGELFF
TGCGCCAGCAGCCAAGATGGGAGACAGGGGTTAAACACCGGGGAGCTGTTTTTT
>NA|TRBV19|TRBJ1-1|TRBD1
CASSTRQGRGNTEAFF
TGTGCCAGTAGTACCCGACAGGGAAGGGGGAACACTGAAGCTTTCTTT
>NA|TRBV12-3/TRBV12-4|TRBJ1-2|NA
CASSFPGGDGYTF
TGTGCCAGCAGTTTCCCCGGGGGGGATGGCTACACCTTC
>NA|TRBV4-3|TRBJ2-7|TRBD1
CASSQSNGQVGYEQYF
TGCGCCAGCAGCCAATCTAATGGACAGGTAGGCTACGAGCAGTACTTC
>NA|TRBV21-1|TRBJ2-3|NA
CASSKGEGGPTDTQYF
TGTGCCAGCAGCAAAGGGGAGGGCGGGCCCACAGATACGCAGTATTTT
>NA|TRBV6-1|TRBJ1-2|NA
CASSELVTGPFYGYTF
TGTGCCAGCAGTGAGCTCGTAACAGGTCCTTTCTATGGCTACACCTTC
>NA|TRBV9|TRBJ2-6|NA
CASSPTRRSGANVLTF
TGTGCCAGCAGCCCGACACGGCGATCTGGGGCCAACGTCCTGACTTTC
>few|TRBV27|TRBJ1-6|TRBD1
CASSLWWTGGESPLHF
TGTGCCAGCAGTTTATGGTGGACAGGGGGCGAATCACCCCTCCACTTT
>NA|TRBV3-1/TRBV3-2|TRBJ1-1|NA
CASSDPRGSRLKAFF
TGTGCCAGCAGCGATCCACGGGGGAGTAGACTAAAAGCTTTCTTT
>NA|TRBV7-8|TRBJ2-7|NA
CASSLDRVGEQYF
TGTGCCAGCAGCTTAGACAGGGTTGGCGAGCAGTACTTC
>NA|TRBV6-6|TRBJ1-2|NA
CASSHDRTAGGYTF
TGTGCCAGCAGTCATGATAGGACAGCAGGAGGCTACACCTTC
>NA|TRBV2|TRBJ1-4|TRBD1
CASTTGFTGGVNEKLFF
TGTGCCAGCACGACAGGATTCACAGGGGGCGTTAATGAAAAACTGTTTTTT
>NA|TRBV5-1|TRBJ2-5|NA
CASSLEVRETQYF
TGCGCCAGCAGCTTGGAGGTGCGGGAGACCCAGTACTTC
>NA|TRBV3-1/TRBV3-2|TRBJ2-2|TRBD2
CASSQAGTSRFTGELFF
TGTGCCAGCAGCCAAGCGGGGACTAGCAGGTTCACCGGGGAGCTGTTTTTT
>NA|TRBV15|TRBJ2-5|TRBD2
CATSRASSGVETQYF
TGTGCCACCAGCAGGGCTTCTAGCGGGGTAGAGACCCAGTACTTC
>NA|TRBV6-6|TRBJ2-3|NA
CACWGQPWADTQYF
TGTGCCTGCTGGGGGCAGCCTTGGGCAGATACGCAGTATTTT
>NA|TRBV19|TRBJ1-5|NA
CASIGLSNQPQHF
TGTGCCAGTATTGGGCTTAGCAATCAGCCCCAGCATTTT
>NA|TRBV6-6|TRBJ2-5|NA
CASTARKGVVLETQYF
TGTGCCAGCACCGCGCGGAAAGGGGTGGTTTTAGAGACCCAGTACTTC
>NA|TRBV6-5|TRBJ2-1|TRBD2
CASRLAGGYNEQFF
TGTGCCAGCAGACTAGCGGGGGGGTACAATGAGCAGTTCTTC
>NA|TRBV3-1/TRBV3-2|TRBJ2-3|NA
CASSQDLELSTDTQYF
TGTGCCAGCAGCCAAGATCTAGAGCTCAGCACAGATACGCAGTATTTT
>NA|TRBV27|TRBJ2-7|TRBD1
CASSLTGGGFEQYF
TGTGCCAGCAGTTTAACAGGGGGCGGATTCGAGCAGTACTTC
>NA|TRBV7-2|TRBJ2-1|NA
CASSLARGRRSNEQFF
TGTGCCAGCAGCTTAGCCCGAGGCAGACGGAGCAATGAGCAGTTCTTC
>NA|TRBV6-5|TRBJ1-1|NA
CASSPGPLGAFF
TGTGCCAGCAGCCCAGGGCCTCTCGGGGCTTTCTTT
>NA|TRBV5-1|TRBJ1-6|NA
CASKQESSYNSPLHF
TGCGCCAGCAAACAGGAGAGCTCCTATAATTCACCCCTCCACTTT
>NA|TRBV5-6|TRBJ1-1|NA
CASSVLGGNTEAFF
TGTGCCAGCAGCGTTCTCGGCGGGAACACTGAAGCTTTCTTT
>NA|TRBV6-5|TRBJ1-5|TRBD1
CASRKQGDYQPQHF
TGTGCCAGCAGGAAACAGGGGGATTATCAGCCCCAGCATTTT
>NA|TRBV9|TRBJ2-7|TRBD2
CASGRGVLSYEQYF
TGTGCCAGTGGCCGGGGGGTCCTCTCCTACGAGCAGTACTTC
>NA|TRBV7-3|TRBJ1-3|NA
CASSSGGSGNTIYF
TGTGCCAGCAGCTCCGGGGGGTCTGGAAACACCATATATTTT
>NA|TRBV6-1|TRBJ2-2|TRBD1
CASSESRTGHGELFF
TGTGCCAGCAGTGAAAGCCGGACAGGGCACGGGGAGCTGTTTTTT
>NA|TRBV15|TRBJ2-1|NA
CATRGGLAPGEQFF
TGTGCCACCAGGGGAGGCCTAGCGCCGGGTGAGCAGTTCTTC
>NA|TRBV3-1/TRBV3-2|TRBJ1-2|NA
CASSPQDKIGYTF
TGTGCCAGCAGCCCCCAGGACAAGATTGGCTACACCTTC
>NA|TRBV2|TRBJ1-2|NA
CASKRSLGVGNYGYTF
TGTGCCAGCAAGCGCTCGTTAGGAGTGGGTAACTATGGCTACACCTTC
>NA|TRBV7-2|TRBJ2-7|NA
CASSAQPDTTVDEQYF
TGTGCCAGCAGCGCTCAACCCGATACCACGGTCGACGAGCAGTACTTC
>few|TRBV6-1|TRBJ1-2|NA
CASSEVGQPRNYGYTF
TGTGCCAGCAGTGAAGTAGGACAGCCAAGGAATTATGGCTACACCTTC
>NA|TRBV9|TRBJ2-1|NA
CASSVGGSYNEQFF
TGTGCCAGCAGCGTAGGAGGCTCCTACAATGAGCAGTTCTTC
>NA|TRBV2|TRBJ2-5|TRBD1
CASRAPNRGRETQYF
TGTGCCAGCAGGGCCCCTAACAGGGGACGAGAGACCCAGTACTTC
>NA|TRBV6-6|TRBJ1-1|TRBD1
CASSYEGQGYTEAFF
TGTGCCAGCAGTTACGAGGGACAGGGATACACTGAAGCTTTCTTT
>NA|TRBV5-5|TRBJ2-7|NA
CASSPGWAANYEQYF
TGTGCCAGCAGCCCGGGGTGGGCAGCAAACTACGAGCAGTACTTC
>NA|TRBV7-9|TRBJ1-1|NA
CAPGVENTEAFF
TGTGCCCCGGGAGTAGAGAACACTGAAGCTTTCTTT
>NA|TRBV7-2|TRBJ1-6|NA
CASSPVYNSPLHF
TGTGCCAGCAGCCCCGTTTATAATTCACCCCTCCACTTT
>NA|TRBV2|TRBJ2-5|TRBD2
CASSDPASGDQETQYF
TGTGCCAGCAGTGACCCCGCTAGCGGGGACCAAGAGACCCAGTACTTC
>NA|TRBV21-1|TRBJ2-3|NA
CASSKAGTSGGVDTQYF
TGTGCCAGCAGCAAAGCCGGGACTAGCGGCGGGGTGGATACGCAGTATTTT
>NA|TRBV3-1/TRBV3-2|TRBJ1-2|TRBD1
CASSLQGARGGGYTF
TGTGCCAGCAGCTTACAGGGGGCGCGCGGGGGCGGCTACACCTTC
>NA|TRBV11-2|TRBJ2-1|TRBD1
CASSLRQGHKNEQFF
TGTGCCAGCAGCTTAAGACAGGGGCACAAAAATGAGCAGTTCTTC
>few|TRBV5-4|TRBJ1-1|TRBD1
CASSEDRGEAFF
TGTGCCAGCAGCGAAGACAGGGGAGAAGCTTTCTTT
>NA|TRBV6-5|TRBJ2-5|NA
CASSYSRAPQETQYF
TGTGCCAGCAGTTACTCGCGAGCGCCCCAAGAGACCCAGTACTTC
>few|TRBV5-1|TRBJ1-5|NA
CASSLAGGHLQPQHF
TGCGCCAGCAGCTTGGCCGGGGGGCATCTGCAGCCCCAGCATTTT
>NA|TRBV13|TRBJ2-5|NA
CASSLGPAGQETQYF
TGTGCCAGCAGCTTAGGCCCAGCGGGCCAAGAGACCCAGTACTTC
>NA|TRBV6-4|TRBJ2-1|TRBD2
CASSATSGGADNEQFF
TGTGCCAGCAGCGCTACTAGCGGGGGGGCCGACAATGAGCAGTTCTTC
>NA|TRBV6-5|TRBJ2-2|TRBD1
CATRMTGQGAGELFF
TGTGCCACCCGAATGACAGGACAGGGCGCCGGGGAGCTGTTTTTT
>NA|TRBV10-3|TRBJ1-1|NA
CAISESGGELTEAFF
TGTGCCATCAGTGAGTCCGGGGGTGAACTCACTGAAGCTTTCTTT
>NA|TRBV28|TRBJ1-3|TRBD1
CASSSNPGGGNTIYF
TGTGCCAGCAGCTCCAATCCAGGGGGCGGAAACACCATATATTTT